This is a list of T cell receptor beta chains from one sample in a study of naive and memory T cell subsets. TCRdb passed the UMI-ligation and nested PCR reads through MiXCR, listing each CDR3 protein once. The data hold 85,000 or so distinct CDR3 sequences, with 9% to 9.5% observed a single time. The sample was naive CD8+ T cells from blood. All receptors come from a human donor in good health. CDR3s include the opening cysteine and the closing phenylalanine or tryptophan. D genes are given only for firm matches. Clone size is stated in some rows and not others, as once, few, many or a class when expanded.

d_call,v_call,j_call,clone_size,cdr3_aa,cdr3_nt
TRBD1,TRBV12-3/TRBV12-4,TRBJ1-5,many,CASSPDRGGQPQHF,TGTGCCAGCAGTCCCGACAGGGGCGGACAGCCCCAGCATTTT
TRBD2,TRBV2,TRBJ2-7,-,CASRMGLATSYEQYF,TGTGCCAGCAGAATGGGACTAGCGACTTCCTACGAGCAGTACTTC
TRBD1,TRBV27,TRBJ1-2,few,CATMTGSGYTF,TGTGCCACCATGACAGGGAGTGGCTACACCTTC
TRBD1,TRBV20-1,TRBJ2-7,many,CSATGQAYEQYF,TGCAGTGCTACAGGACAGGCCTACGAGCAGTACTTC
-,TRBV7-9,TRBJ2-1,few,CASSLARLGEQFF,TGTGCCAGCAGCTTAGCCCGGCTCGGGGAGCAGTTCTTC
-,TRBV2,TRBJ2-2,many,CASSDYLTGELFF,TGTGCCAGCAGTGATTACCTAACCGGGGAGCTGTTTTTT
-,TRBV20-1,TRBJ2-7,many,CSARDISYEQYF,TGCAGTGCTAGAGATATCTCCTACGAGCAGTACTTC
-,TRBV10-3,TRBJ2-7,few,CAISESIGDREQYF,TGTGCCATCAGTGAGTCGATCGGGGACCGAGAGCAGTACTTC
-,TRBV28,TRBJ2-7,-,CASSRQAKQYF,TGTGCCAGCAGTCGACAGGCTAAGCAGTACTTC
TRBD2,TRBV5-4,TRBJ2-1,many,CASSGTSGSEFF,TGTGCCAGCAGCGGGACTAGCGGGAGCGAATTCTTC
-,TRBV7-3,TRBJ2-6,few,CASSSIQSGANVLTF,TGTGCCAGCAGCTCTATTCAGTCTGGGGCCAACGTCCTGACTTTC
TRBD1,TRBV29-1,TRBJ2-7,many,CSVAGGGHEQYF,TGCAGCGTTGCAGGGGGCGGCCACGAGCAGTACTTC
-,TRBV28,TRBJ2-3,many,CASSFQSSTDTQYF,TGTGCCAGCAGTTTCCAGTCTAGCACAGATACGCAGTATTTT
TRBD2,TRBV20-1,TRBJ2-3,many,CSASGGLATDTQYF,TGCAGTGCTAGCGGGGGACTAGCGACAGATACGCAGTATTTT
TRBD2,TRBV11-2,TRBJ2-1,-,CASSSSGGASSYNEQFF,TGTGCCAGCAGCTCCTCGGGAGGAGCTAGCTCCTACAATGAGCAGTTCTTC
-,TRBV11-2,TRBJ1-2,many,CAWPASPGGGPAYGYTF,TGTGCCTGGCCCGCATCCCCCGGTGGGGGGCCAGCGTACGGCTACACCTTC
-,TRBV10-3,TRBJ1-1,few,CAISDINRENTEAFF,TGTGCCATCAGTGATATAAACAGGGAGAACACTGAAGCTTTCTTT
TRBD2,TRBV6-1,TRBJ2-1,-,CASKILAGVVNEQFF,TGTGCCAGCAAGATACTAGCGGGAGTTGTCAATGAGCAGTTCTTC
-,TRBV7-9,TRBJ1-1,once,CASRRPEGGSYTEAFF,TGTGCCAGCAGGAGACCCGAGGGGGGCTCGTACACTGAAGCTTTCTTT
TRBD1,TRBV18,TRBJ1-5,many,CASSPLVTGSGQPQHF,TGTGCCAGCTCACCCCTTGTGACAGGGTCGGGTCAGCCCCAGCATTTT
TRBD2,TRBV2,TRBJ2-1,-,CATLKREGPAGYNEQFF,TGTGCCACCCTTAAGCGGGAGGGCCCGGCCGGCTACAATGAGCAGTTCTTC
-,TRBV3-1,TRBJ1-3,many,CASSQGWALSGNTIYF,TGTGCCAGCAGCCAAGGTTGGGCTCTCTCTGGAAACACCATATATTTT
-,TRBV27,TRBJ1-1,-,CASASSVLNTEAFF,TGTGCCAGCGCCTCAAGCGTCCTGAACACTGAAGCTTTCTTT
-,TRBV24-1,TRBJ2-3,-,CATSDLVASWDTQYF,TGTGCCACCAGTGATTTAGTGGCATCGTGGGATACGCAGTATTTT
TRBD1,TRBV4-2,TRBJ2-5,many,CASSYLQGAEETQYF,TGTGCCAGCAGCTATTTACAGGGGGCGGAAGAGACCCAGTACTTC
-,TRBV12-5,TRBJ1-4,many,CASGLATGSANEKLFF,TGTGCTAGTGGTTTGGCCACAGGGTCGGCTAATGAAAAACTGTTTTTT
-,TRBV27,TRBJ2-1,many,CASIAWAGAYNEQFF,TGTGCCAGCATCGCGTGGGCGGGGGCATACAATGAGCAGTTCTTC
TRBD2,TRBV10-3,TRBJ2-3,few,CAITPGTSGRDTQYF,TGTGCCATCACCCCCGGGACTAGCGGGAGGGATACGCAGTATTTT
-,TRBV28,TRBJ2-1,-,CASSFSRTARGDEQFF,TGTGCCAGCAGTTTTTCTAGGACAGCCAGAGGCGATGAGCAGTTCTTC
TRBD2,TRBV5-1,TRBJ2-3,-,CASSPLGLAGDADTQYF,TGCGCCAGCAGCCCCCTTGGGCTAGCGGGAGACGCAGATACGCAGTATTTT
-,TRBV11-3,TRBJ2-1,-,CASSPRASESYEQFF,TGTGCCAGCAGCCCCAGGGCTAGCGAGAGTTATGAGCAGTTCTTC
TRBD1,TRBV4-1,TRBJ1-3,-,CASSQDSRGRGNTIYF,TGCGCCAGCAGCCAAGATTCCAGGGGGCGAGGAAACACCATATATTTT
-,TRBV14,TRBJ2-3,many,CASSHDHRDSTDTQYF,TGTGCCAGCAGCCACGACCACCGGGACAGCACAGATACGCAGTATTTT
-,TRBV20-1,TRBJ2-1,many,CSALGGGRYINEQFF,TGCAGTGCCCTAGGGGGCGGGAGGTATATCAATGAGCAGTTCTTC
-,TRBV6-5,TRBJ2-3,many,CASSYLGGGRGPSYQHNTDTQYF,TGTGCCAGCAGTTACTTGGGGGGGGGTCGGGGGCCATCATATCAGCACAACACAGATACGCAGTATTTT